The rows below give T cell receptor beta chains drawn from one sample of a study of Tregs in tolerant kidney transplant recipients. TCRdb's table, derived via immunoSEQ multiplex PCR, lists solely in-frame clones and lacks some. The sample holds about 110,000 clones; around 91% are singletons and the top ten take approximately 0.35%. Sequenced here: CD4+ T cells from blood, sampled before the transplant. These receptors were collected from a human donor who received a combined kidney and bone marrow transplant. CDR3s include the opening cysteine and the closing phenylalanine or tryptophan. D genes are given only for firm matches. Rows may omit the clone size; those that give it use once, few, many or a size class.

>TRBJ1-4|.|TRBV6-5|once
TGTGCCAGCAGTCGTGGACGGGGGGGAGATGAAAAACTGTTTTTT
CASSRGRGGDEKLFF
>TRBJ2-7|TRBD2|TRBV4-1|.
TGCGCCAGCAGCCGCCTACCTAGCGGGGGAGCCTACGAGCAGTACTTC
CASSRLPSGGAYEQYF
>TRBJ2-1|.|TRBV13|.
TGTGCCAGCAGCTTAGTAGGGGGAGACAATGAGCAGTTCTTC
CASSLVGGDNEQFF
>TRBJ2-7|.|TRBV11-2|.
TGTGCCAGCAGCACGGAGGGCGGGGTTTCTGAGCAGTACTTC
CASSTEGGVSEQYF
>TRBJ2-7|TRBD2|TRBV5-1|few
TGCGCCAGCAGCTTGGCCCTAGCGGGGGGCTACGAGCAGTACTTC
CASSLALAGGYEQYF
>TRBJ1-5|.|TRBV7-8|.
TGTGCCAGCAGCTTAGACAGCCCAATGCCCCAGCATTTT
CASSLDSPMPQHF
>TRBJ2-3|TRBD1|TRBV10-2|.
TGCGCCAGCAGTCCGGGACAGGGATCCACAGATACGCAGTATTTT
CASSPGQGSTDTQYF
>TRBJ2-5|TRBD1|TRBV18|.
TGTGCCAGCTCACCACAGAACAGGGGGCAAGAGACCCAGTACTTC
CASSPQNRGQETQYF
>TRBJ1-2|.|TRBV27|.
TGTGCCAGCAGTTTATCTGGGGGGGAATTTGGCTACACCTTC
CASSLSGGEFGYTF
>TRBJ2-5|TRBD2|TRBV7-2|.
TGTGCCAGCAGGGCAAGGACTAGCGGGAGTAGGATAGAGACCCAGTACTTC
CASRARTSGSRIETQYF
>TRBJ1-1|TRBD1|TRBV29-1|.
TGCAGCGTCCCGAGAGGGGGCAACACTGAAGCTTTCTTT
CSVPRGGNTEAFF
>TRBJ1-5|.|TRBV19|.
TGTGCCAGTAGTATTGGCGGATCCCGTAATCAGCCCCAGCATTTT
CASSIGGSRNQPQHF
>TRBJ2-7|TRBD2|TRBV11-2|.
TGTGCCAGCAGCTTAAACGCGGGAGGGCCTTACGAGCAGTACTTC
CASSLNAGGPYEQYF